The sequence of this T cell receptor (beta chain) was determined in a study of PD-1 blockade in classical Hodgkin lymphoma. Study-level findings and limits: The CD4+ diversity rise by C4D1 was clearest in complete responders. Repertoire differences lack defined causes, possibly disease activity or prior therapy. Newly diagnosed patients were said to have less baseline TCR diversity than healthy donors did. The authors excluded patients who started nivolumab under 1 year after ASCT.

V was pared by 6 bases and J by 8 bases, with 14 bases between. The CDR3 consists of 12 residues. Germline V lookup: CDR1 SQVTM, CDR2 ANQGSEA. To note about this clone: Its antigen remains unknown.

Data came from immunoSEQ multiplex PCR; TCRdb stores just in-frame clones and leaves some out. The sample comprises about 36,000 clones, roughly three quarters of which are singletons, and roughly 14% rests with the top ten. Every one of the patients relapsed after autologous stem cell transplantation (brentuximab vedotin exposure was variable). The clonotype was recovered from a human donor with classical Hodgkin lymphoma. The V call is TRBV29-1, the J call TRBJ1-5; tentatively, D is TRBD1 (5 bases). The starting material was peripheral blood mononuclear cells (PBMCs), obtained before the second cycle of nivolumab. The DNA for the CDR3 is TGCAGCGTGGCAGGGACCTCAGAGCCCCAGCATTTT. This codes for CSVAGTSEPQHF.